Described below is a single T cell receptor beta chain sequence and its context. This clone showed up just once. What this receptor recognizes is not known. Base qualities are missing; no much larger clone stands one base away. Enrolling through a virtual design, the prospective study's participants ranged in age from roughly 18 to 95 years and lived across roughly 23 United States geographic areas. Cohort assignment in the prospective study relied on participant-reported clinical history from a screening survey and a study questionnaire. Each participant in the prospective study had whole blood, serum and a nasopharyngeal or oropharyngeal swab collected by mobile phlebotomists. Additional blood draws and questionnaires over an approximately 2-month period could optionally be provided by prospective study participants. Prospective study blood samples were shipped either frozen or at room temperature before DNA extraction.

This specimen comes from a study of blood T cell repertoires in COVID-19 (dated by TCRdb to about 2020). A note on the overall study: Recovered participants in ImmuneRACE Cohort 3 were defined by two consecutive negative NP/OP PCR tests, clearance by a healthcare professional, or resolution of symptoms. Sample metadata almost always included a de-identified subject ID, COVID-19 status, age in years and sex. Where HLA class I and class II types were available, the types were taken from metadata supplied by the sample provider, not from assay-based typing. Deeply sampled blood TCRbeta repertoires from subjects exposed to, actively infected with, or recovered from COVID-19 were included in the dataset. The material from the prospective study consisted of cDNA or gDNA derived from T cells, B-cell-depleted T cells, or PBMCs. Samples from collaborators originated in the United States, Italy and Spain and spanned both the acute and convalescent phases of COVID-19. Samples were obtained from the ongoing ImmuneRACE study (first 160 participants) and from some 1,200 subjects provided by 6 global collaborators. The repertoires were made available in a free public database intended to serve as a resource for research on the immune response to SARS-CoV-2.

Its CDR3 holds 16 amino acids, cysteine through phenylalanine. The only DNA kept is the CDR3, 48 bases in frame from the first base. The germline V gene specifies SGHRS as CDR1 and YFSETQ as CDR2. V has 6 bases trimmed and J has 3 bases trimmed; junction bases matching no gene number 11. TCRbeta CDR3 regions were amplified from genomic DNA using the immunoSEQ Assay, a bias-controlled multiplex PCR. Under the source paper's analysis protocol: The number of nucleated cells in each sample was estimated by amplification of reference gene primers within the assay. To quantify the absolute abundance of each unique TCRbeta CDR3 rearrangement, sequence reads were collapsed and filtered. For each sample, productive Simpson clonality was calculated as the square root of Simpson's diversity index over productive rearrangements. TCRdb re-hosts the immuneACCESS table, in-frame sequences only. Its copies lack some clones; in the studies checked, an unresolved V gene accounts for under half of them, and the cause for the rest is not known. That table gives V, J and clone size, and the DNA gave D and trimming. The sample table holds roughly 200,000 clones, of which around 90% were seen once. The ten largest clones capture around 7% of the sample.

The paper's findings and limits, for the study overall: The amount of clinical and demographic metadata varied by source and participant and was provided uncurated.

Rearrangement joined TRBV5-1 to TRBJ1-5; 8 nucleotides in the junction match TRBD1. Specimen: PBMCs or T cells enriched from blood (not recorded which). The receptor comes from a man under 40 in a cohort exposed to, infected with or recovered from COVID-19 (not recorded which). The CDR3 sequence is CASTPGPGGNNQPQHF. The DNA reads TGCGCCAGCACCCCCGGGCCAGGGGGCAACAATCAGCCCCAGCATTTT.